The rows below give T cell receptor beta chains drawn from one sample of a study of blood T cell repertoires in COVID-19. Only in-frame clones appear in the TCRdb table, and some are missing; sequencing was by immunoSEQ multiplex PCR. Counted here are under 200,000 clones, around nine tenths occurring once; the ten biggest clones make up around 2.3%. The sample was peripheral blood. These TCRs come from a man between 65 and 85 years old with active or convalescent COVID-19. CDR3s include the opening cysteine and the closing phenylalanine or tryptophan. A D gene is named only where the DNA matches it firmly. The size of a clone is reported for some rows only, either as once, few or many, or as a class for expanded clones.

v_call	d_call	j_call	clone_size	cdr3_nt	cdr3_aa
TRBV6-2/TRBV6-3	TRBD1	TRBJ2-7	once	TGTGCCAGCAGTTACTCGGGCGGGACAGGGACCTACGAGCAGTACTTC	CASSYSGGTGTYEQYF
TRBV5-1	TRBD2	TRBJ2-5	-	TGCGCCAGCAGCTTGGGCGGGGGTGGTCAAGAGACCCAGTACTTC	CASSLGGGGQETQYF
TRBV28	TRBD1	TRBJ1-1	few	TGTGCCAGCAGTCCCCCTGACAGGGGTCCTGAAGCTTTCTTT	CASSPPDRGPEAFF
TRBV29-1	TRBD1	TRBJ2-1	-	TGCAGCGTCCCGAACCTTGGGACAGGGGTCTACAATGAGCAGTTCTTC	CSVPNLGTGVYNEQFF
TRBV30	TRBD1	TRBJ1-1	-	TGTGCCTGCACTAAAAAGGAAGACAGGGCCACTGAAGCTTTCTTT	CACTKKEDRATEAFF
TRBV6-5	-	TRBJ2-1	-	TGTGCCACCAACAGGGATTCGGGAACACAGTTCTTC	CATNRDSGTQFF
TRBV28	TRBD1	TRBJ1-1	-	TGTGCCAGCATGGTAGGGGGCGTCGGTGGCACTGAAGCTTTCTTT	CASMVGGVGGTEAFF
TRBV25-1	-	TRBJ1-4	few	TGTGCCAGCAGTGACCATGCCCCGGGGGGTAATGAAAAACTGTTTTTT	CASSDHAPGGNEKLFF
TRBV30	-	TRBJ1-5	once	TGTGCCTGGAGTAGGGCGGGATTAAATCAGCCCCAGCATTTT	CAWSRAGLNQPQHF
TRBV7-2	-	TRBJ2-5	-	TGTGCCAGCAGCTTAGCGGGACAGCGGGGGAATCAAGAGACCCAGTACTTC	CASSLAGQRGNQETQYF
TRBV28	TRBD2	TRBJ2-3	-	TGCGCCCTAGCGGGGTCCACAGATACGCAGTATTTT	CALAGSTDTQYF
TRBV5-1	-	TRBJ2-2	-	TGCGCCACCCAGGGGTTTGACGCCGGGGAGCTGTTTTTT	CATQGFDAGELFF
TRBV7-8	-	TRBJ2-3	-	TGTGCCAGCAGCGACAGAGTTTGGAGCACAGATACGCAGTATTTT	CASSDRVWSTDTQYF
TRBV28	-	TRBJ1-3	-	TGTGCCAGTTGTCGAGCCGGAAACACCATATATTTT	CASCRAGNTIYF
TRBV28	TRBD2	TRBJ2-7	-	TGTGCCAGCAGTCAGCGGGGGGGGCGGGTTTCCTACGAGCAGTACTTC	CASSQRGGRVSYEQYF
TRBV6-5	-	TRBJ1-3	once	TGTGCCAGCTTGACGGGGGGGAGAAACACCATATATTTT	CASLTGGRNTIYF
TRBV2	-	TRBJ2-2	-	TGTGCCAGCAGTGAACCCCGCGGGTTCAACACCGGGGAGCTGTTTTTT	CASSEPRGFNTGELFF
TRBV7-9	-	TRBJ2-1	-	TGTGCCAGCAGCTTAGGGAGCCCTGCCTACAATGAGCAGTTCTTC	CASSLGSPAYNEQFF
TRBV6-2/TRBV6-3	-	TRBJ2-3	-	TGTGCCAGCAGTTACGGCCATCCCGGAGGATCGCAGTATTTT	CASSYGHPGGSQYF
TRBV28	-	TRBJ2-6	few	TGTGCCAGCAGCCAGGGGGGATCTGGGGCCAACGTCCTGACTTTC	CASSQGGSGANVLTF
TRBV27	-	TRBJ1-2	-	TGTGCCAGCAGTTTAGTTGCAGGGGATATAAACTATGGCTACACCTTC	CASSLVAGDINYGYTF
TRBV23-1	-	TRBJ1-4	once	TGCGCCAGGTTTCAGGGGTGGTATGAAAAACTGTTTTTT	CARFQGWYEKLFF
TRBV28	-	TRBJ2-1	-	TGTGCCAGCAGTTTTGTGTCAGAACGAGGTGAGCAGTTCTTC	CASSFVSERGEQFF
TRBV2	TRBD1	TRBJ2-7	-	TGTGCCAGCAGCTTGGACAGGAGTACCTACGAGCAGTACTTC	CASSLDRSTYEQYF
TRBV6-1	-	TRBJ2-7	many	TGTGCCAGCAGTGAAGCCCGGTCAGGCTACGAGCAGTACTTC	CASSEARSGYEQYF
TRBV2	-	TRBJ2-5	-	TGTGCCAGCAGTGACCAGGACAGCGAGCATTACTTC	CASSDQDSEHYF
TRBV2	-	TRBJ2-3	once	TGTGCCAGCAGTGAAAGGGCGCGCGGGGTAACAGATACGCAGTATTTT	CASSERARGVTDTQYF
TRBV7-9	TRBD1	TRBJ1-1	-	TGTGCCAGCAGCGGACGACAGGGAATTGAAGCTTTCTTT	CASSGRQGIEAFF
TRBV5-1	-	TRBJ2-1	once	TGCGCCAGCAGCCGGGACATACGCGATGAGCAGTTCTTC	CASSRDIRDEQFF
TRBV21-1	-	TRBJ2-2	-	TGTGCCAGCAGCTACCGCCTTGGGGGGACCGGGGAGCTGTTTTTT	CASSYRLGGTGELFF
TRBV9	-	TRBJ2-5	-	TGTGCCAGCAGCGCCGGCAGATCATCGGGAGAGACCCAGTACTTC	CASSAGRSSGETQYF
TRBV2	TRBD1	TRBJ2-7	-	TGTGCCAGCAGTTGGGGACAGTACGAGCAGTACTTC	CASSWGQYEQYF
TRBV9	-	TRBJ2-7	-	TGTGCCAGCAGCGTTGATACAGGACCATACGAGCAGTACTTC	CASSVDTGPYEQYF
TRBV12-3/TRBV12-4	-	TRBJ1-5	once	TGTGCCAGCAGTTTTGGAGGGGTGCAGCCCCAGCATTTT	CASSFGGVQPQHF
TRBV28	-	TRBJ1-5	-	TGTGCCAGCAGTTTCCGGGTCTATAGCAATCAGCCCCAGCATTTT	CASSFRVYSNQPQHF
TRBV15	-	TRBJ2-2	-	-	CATSRDLGEPGSCFF
TRBV5-1	TRBD1	TRBJ1-1	-	TGCGCCAGCGTTAAAACTACAGGGGCGAACACTGAAGCTTTCTTT	CASVKTTGANTEAFF
TRBV28	TRBD1	TRBJ1-2	-	TGCGGGTCCTCGGACAGGCCCTATGGCTACACCTTC	CGSSDRPYGYTF
TRBV3-1/TRBV3-2	-	TRBJ1-3	-	TGTGCCAGCAGCCACCTGGACAGCTCTGGAAACACCATATATTTT	CASSHLDSSGNTIYF
TRBV5-4	TRBD2	TRBJ2-2	-	TGTGCCAGCAGCTTGGTGGGACTAACTACCGGGGAGCTGTTTTTT	CASSLVGLTTGELFF